This T cell receptor beta chain stems from a study of cytomegalovirus exposure and HLA in healthy donors. About the study: Earlier work reported 117 million unique TCR beta sequences from 180 million or so T cells. Points from the study as a whole: Solely CMV serostatus was available to characterize immune exposure. Most TCR sequences were rare, but some public TCRs occurred in many donors. The study listed 164 cytomegalovirus-associated TCR beta chains.

This clone has only one observation. Its antigen remains unidentified. The germline gives CDR1 SGHTA, CDR2 FQGNSA. Deletions cut 1 base from V and 7 bases from J, with 10 bases between. The CDR3 contains 14 residues. The study ran its PCR with 60 Vbeta and 13 Jbeta primers. The method was immunoSEQ multiplex PCR; TCRdb's version includes in-frame clones alone and lacks a portion of them. The repertoire includes around 200,000 clones, roughly 90% of them detected once, and roughly 0.32% sits in the top ten. The clonotype was recovered from a woman aged 25 to 39 in good health and CMV-seronegative. The V gene is TRBV7-2, the J gene TRBJ2-2; the D gene is possibly TRBD2 (5 bases). The sample taken for sequencing was PBMCs. CDR3 sequence reads: CASSLVPGIGELFF. CDR3 DNA: TGTGCCAGCAGCTTAGTCCCGGGGATCGGGGAGCTGTTTTTT.